This entry describes one TCR beta chain. The source of the sample is a study of cytomegalovirus exposure and HLA in healthy donors. CDR1 is MNHEY, CDR2 SMNVEV, per germline (reference sequence). V lost 4 bases, J lost 4 bases, and 3 bases stayed unmatched. There are 14 residues in the CDR3. Here immunoSEQ multiplex PCR was the method, and the copy in TCRdb shows in-frame clones only, minus some. The sample includes a few hundred thousand clones, approximately 80% seen only once; the top ten take 11% to 15%. The chain has TRBV27 and TRBJ1-1; 10 positions agree with TRBD1. This receptor was identified in a woman in her thirties in good health and CMV-seropositive. Sequenced: PBMCs. The CDR3 reads CASSYGQGVTEAFF. The CDR3 coding sequence is TGTGCCAGCAGTTACGGACAGGGGGTCACTGAAGCTTTCTTT.